There are many counts of the clone carrying this T cell receptor beta chain. What it binds is unknown. These data come from a study of T cells after yellow fever vaccination. CDR3 length: 13 amino acids. V lost 1 base and J 10 bases, leaving 10 bases between the germline ends. CDR1 SGHVS and CDR2 FQNEAQ come from the germline V gene. Points from the study as a whole: Although the secondary response was weaker, it peaked faster, at day 5 versus 15.

MiXCR, applied by TCRdb to the 5' RACE reads, yields one record per CDR3 protein. The table records under 150,000 distinct CDR3 sequences, 7.7% of them present only once. This TCR was recovered from a man aged 30-40 years who received the YFV17D yellow fever vaccine. The chain is built from TRBV7-8 and TRBJ2-2; maybe TRBD1 (5 bases). The starting material was CD4+ T cells sorted from PBMCs, obtained 5 days after the yellow fever booster vaccination. This chain's CDR3 is CASSLDPGLELFF. The CDR3 coding sequence is TGTGCCAGCAGCTTAGACCCAGGGTTGGAGCTGTTTTTT.